Given below is one T cell receptor beta chain in context. The sample is drawn from a study of spatial heterogeneity in lung cancer. CDR1 and CDR2 (germline): MNHEY, SVGAGI. The CDR3 extends over 11 amino acids. Trimming cost V 6 bases and J 9 bases, with 9 bases left between them. Time point: sample taken at primary tumor resection. No cell sorting; template was whole RNA from tumor, lung tissue or PBMC. Samples were obtained from some 70 donors, all untreated early-stage non-small cell lung cancer patients. TCRdb used MiXCR to reprocess the 5' RACE reads, holding one entry per CDR3 protein. The sample gives approximately 40,000 distinct CDR3 sequences, around 15% of which show up once; 50% to 65% is in the top ten.

The TCR originated in a male donor with early-stage non-small cell lung cancer. The sequencing used PBMCs, collected at surgery. J is TRBJ2-1 and V is TRBV6-5; D is ambiguous. CDR3 sequence (DNA): TGTGCCAGCAGCTCCCGAAGTGAGCAGTTCTTC. Its translation is CASSSRSEQFF.